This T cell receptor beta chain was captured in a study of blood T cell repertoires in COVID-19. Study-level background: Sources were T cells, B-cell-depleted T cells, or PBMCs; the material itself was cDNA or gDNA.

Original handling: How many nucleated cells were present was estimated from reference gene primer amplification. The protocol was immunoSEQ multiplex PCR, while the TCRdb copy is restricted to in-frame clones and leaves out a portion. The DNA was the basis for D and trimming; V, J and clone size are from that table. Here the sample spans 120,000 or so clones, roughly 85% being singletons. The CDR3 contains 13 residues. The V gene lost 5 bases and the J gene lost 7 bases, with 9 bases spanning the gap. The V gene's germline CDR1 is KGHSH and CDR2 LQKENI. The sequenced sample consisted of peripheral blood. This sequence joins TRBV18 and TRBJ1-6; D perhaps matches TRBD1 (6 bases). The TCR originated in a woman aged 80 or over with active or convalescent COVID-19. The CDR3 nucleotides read TGTGCCAGCTCAGGACAGAAGAATTCACCCCTCCACTTT. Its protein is CASSGQKNSPLHF.